The present T cell receptor beta chain was sequenced within a study of a mutant IDH1 vaccine in newly diagnosed glioma. The time point was: baseline, week 1 (first vaccination visit). Treatment reported: pre-vaccination baseline after standard-of-care therapy. Profiled with immunoSEQ multiplex PCR; TCRdb holds only in-frame clones, not every one. This sample has some 38,000 clones, with just under 95% found just once. V lost 7 bases to trimming and J lost 4 bases, with 7 bases between them. CDR1 SEHNR and CDR2 FQNEAQ come from the germline V gene (reference sequence). This CDR3 is 11 amino acids long.

The chain recombines TRBV7-9 with TRBJ2-5; D not resolved. This TCR was recovered from a man aged 18 to 29 with glioma. Source: PBMCs, taken from a glioma patient treated with radiotherapy, temozolomide or both. CDR3 loop: CASTFGETQYF. In nucleotides, the CDR3 is TGTGCCAGCACCTTTGGAGAGACCCAGTACTTC.